This passage covers 28 T cell receptor beta chains from one sample sequenced in a study of blood T cell repertoires in COVID-19. The protocol was immunoSEQ multiplex PCR, while the TCRdb copy is restricted to in-frame clones and leaves out a portion. The sample lists roughly 230,000 clones, around 82% seen once, with around 3.5% in the top ten. Sequencing was carried out using peripheral blood. These TCRs come from a woman older than 75 with acute or convalescent COVID-19.

The chain has TRBV19 and TRBJ2-7; D not resolved. The CDR3 loop spans 13 amino acids. Germline CDR1 reads LNHDA; CDR2 reads SQIVND (reference sequence). Trimming left V 1 base short and J 1 base short, with 5 bases between. The CDR3 bases are TGTGCCAGTAGTATAGGCAGATCCTACGAGCAGTACTTC. It codes for CASSIGRSYEQYF.

This clone has a single count. The J gene is TRBJ1-2, the V gene TRBV5-4; tentative D call: TRBD1 (5 bases). The CDR3 consists of 15 residues. Trimming stripped 5 bases from V and 3 bases from J, with 17 bases between. Germline CDR1 is SGHNT and CDR2 is YYREEE (reference sequence). The CDR3 protein is CASSPTRGLDYGYTF. CDR3 nucleotides: TGTGCCAGCAGTCCAACAAGGGGTTTGGACTATGGCTACACCTTC.

The genes are TRBV10-3 and TRBJ2-1; unclear D gene. The CDR3 sequence is 13 residues long. V was trimmed by 4 bases and J by 4 bases, leaving 8 bases between them. Germline V gene lookup returns CDR1 ENHRY and CDR2 SYGVKD. The CDR3 protein is CAISGPEYNEQFF. The CDR3 bases are TGTGCCATCAGTGGCCCGGAGTACAATGAGCAGTTCTTC.

The genes are TRBV2 and TRBJ2-1, with 10 bases aligning to TRBD1. The CDR3 runs 15 residues. CDR1 is SNHLY and CDR2 is FYNNEI in the germline V gene. With V trimmed by 6 bases and J by 5 bases, 7 bases remained unmatched. This chain's CDR3 is CASSTPGQGNNEQFF. The CDR3 DNA is TGTGCCAGCAGCACGCCGGGACAGGGGAACAATGAGCAGTTCTTC.

J is TRBJ1-1 and V is TRBV19, with 7 positions matching TRBD1. The trim removed 6 bases at V and 0 bases at J, leaving 4 bases unmatched. The germline V gene has CDR1 LNHDA and CDR2 SQIVND (reference sequence). This CDR3 spans 14 amino acids. DNA for the CDR3: TGTGCCAGTAGGCAGACAGGGATGAACACTGAAGCTTTCTTT. Amino acid sequence: CASRQTGMNTEAFF.

The chain links TRBV15 to TRBJ1-2, with 9 bases matching TRBD1. The V gene's germline CDR1 is LNHNV and CDR2 YYDKDF (reference sequence). This CDR3 comprises 17 residues. Losses at the gene ends were 0 bases for V and 3 bases for J; bases not matched to a gene: 8. CDR3: CATSRDLGQGDYYGYTF. As DNA, the CDR3 is TGTGCCACCAGCAGAGATCTGGGACAGGGTGATTACTATGGCTACACCTTC.

The gene calls are TRBV19 and TRBJ2-2; a weak D match, TRBD2 (5 bases). Between the trimmed V and J ends, which lost 6 bases and 4 bases, there was a span of 12 bases. Germline V gene lookup returns CDR1 LNHDA and CDR2 SQIVND (reference sequence). CDR3 length: 14 amino acids. Here the CDR3 reads CASRSIRGTGELFF. CDR3 bases: TGTGCCAGTAGGTCCATTCGGGGCACCGGGGAGCTGTTTTTT. The full variable domain, with the rest looked up from reference TRBV19 and TRBJ2-2, is DGGITQSPKYLFRKEGQNVTLSCEQNLNHDAMYWYRQDPGQGLRLIYYSQIVNDFQKGDIAEGYSVSREKKESFPLTVTSAQKNPTAFYLCASRSIRGTGELFFGEGSRLTVL.

This chain joins TRBV19 and TRBJ2-7, with 8 bases identical to TRBD1. The germline V gene encodes CDR1 LNHDA and CDR2 SQIVND (reference sequence). CDR3 size: 15 residues. Losses at the gene ends were 2 bases for V and 3 bases for J; bases not matched to a gene: 6. This CDR3 is CASSIKGTGHYEQYF. In nucleotides, the CDR3 is TGTGCCAGTAGTATAAAGGGGACAGGTCACTACGAGCAGTACTTC.

Only one count was recorded for this clone. The chain combines TRBV24-1 with TRBJ1-5, with D possibly matching TRBD1 (6 bases). Germline V CDR1 and CDR2: KGHDR, SFDVKD. Trimming pared 5 bases from V and 4 bases from J, leaving 11 bases between. The CDR3 totals 14 residues. The CDR3 DNA follows: TGTGCCACCAGTGCTGGGGGCGCGAATCAGCCCCAGCATTTT. Amino acid sequence: CATSAGGANQPQHF.

The V and J genes are TRBV19 and TRBJ2-7; 11 bases agree with TRBD2. Germline assignment: CDR1 LNHDA and CDR2 SQIVND (reference sequence). The CDR3 is made up of 17 amino acids. Trimming removed 5 bases from V and 0 bases from J; junction bases left unmatched: 9. CDR3 bases: TGTGCCAGTAGTTATCGGCTAGCGGGGGGCCTCTCCTACGAGCAGTACTTC. This translates into CASSYRLAGGLSYEQYF.

The chain combines TRBV5-1 with TRBJ1-5, with D maybe TRBD1 (5 bases). The CDR3 sequence is 13 residues long. The V gene's germline CDR1 is SGHRS and CDR2 YFSETQ. The germline V and J ends were trimmed by 7 bases and 3 bases, with 11 bases remaining between them. The CDR3 DNA reads TGCGCCAGCGCCGAACAGGTCAATCAGCCCCAGCATTTT. Translated: CASAEQVNQPQHF.

The J gene is TRBJ2-7, the V gene TRBV2, with D maybe TRBD1 (6 bases). Trimming took off 7 bases at V and 4 bases at J, with 17 bases between the two ends. CDR1 and CDR2 from the germline V gene are SNHLY and FYNNEI. CDR3 size: 14 residues. The CDR3, as DNA: TGTGCCAGCAAGAGTGCGGCAGGGGTTTACGAGCAGTACTTC. Amino acid sequence: CASKSAAGVYEQYF.

This clone occurred a few times. V usage is TRBV7-2 and J usage is TRBJ1-1; D unresolved. Trimming removed 0 bases at V and 2 bases at J, with 7 bases between. The CDR3 sequence is 14 residues long. CDR1 is SGHTA and CDR2 is FQGNSA in the germline V gene. Written as DNA, the CDR3 is TGTGCCAGCAGCTTAGCCCGGGGTAACACTGAAGCTTTCTTT. The encoded protein is CASSLARGNTEAFF. Full variable domain (outside the CDR3, taken from reference TRBV7-2 and TRBJ1-1): GAGVSQSPSNKVTEKGKDVELRCDPISGHTALYWYRQSLGQGLEFLIYFQGNSAPDKSGLPSDRFSAERTGGSVSTLTIQRTQQEDSAVYLCASSLARGNTEAFFGQGTRLTVV.

The rearrangement joins TRBV11-2 to TRBJ1-4; 7 bases are shared with TRBD1. Germline lookup yields CDR1 SGHAT and CDR2 FQNNGV. V shed 1 base and J 4 bases; nucleotides not matched to a gene: 3. CDR3 length equals 15 residues. CDR3 nucleotide sequence: TGTGCCAGCAGCTTAGGGACAGGACTTAATGAAAAACTGTTTTTT. Protein: CASSLGTGLNEKLFF.

V and J are TRBV3-1 (or the pseudogene TRBV3-2) and TRBJ1-5, with D perhaps TRBD1 (5 bases). Germline CDR1 reads LGHDT; CDR2 reads YNNKEL (reference sequence). V was cut by 3 bases and J by 5 bases, with 14 bases left in between. The CDR3 loop spans 15 amino acids. CDR3 in DNA: TGTGCCAGCAGCCAGCATGGGGCGTTGGATCAGCCCCAGCATTTT. This encodes CASSQHGALDQPQHF.

The chain recombines TRBV5-1 with TRBJ1-5; weak D call: TRBD1 (6 bases). CDR1 is SGHRS, CDR2 YFSETQ, per germline. The length of the CDR3 is 15 residues. Trimming pared 4 bases from V and 5 bases from J, leaving 16 bases between. The CDR3 here is CASSPAGETDQPQHF. CDR3 DNA: TGCGCCAGCAGCCCGGCAGGGGAGACGGATCAGCCCCAGCATTTT. Together with reference TRBV5-1 and TRBJ1-5, the CDR3 gives the full variable domain: KAGVTQTPRYLIKTRGQQVTLSCSPISGHRSVSWYQQTPGQGLQFLFEYFSETQRNKGNFPGRFSGRQFSNSRSEMNVSTLELGDSALYLCASSPAGETDQPQHFGDGTRLSIL.

The chain couples TRBV28 to TRBJ1-1; D is undetermined. CDR1 is MDHEN and CDR2 is SYDVKM in the germline V gene. The CDR3 is 16 amino acids. Trimming took 3 bases from V and 6 from J, leaving 20 bases between them. DNA of the CDR3: TGTGCCAGCAGTTTTACGACGGGTCCCGAGACCGCTGAAGCTTTCTTT. It translates to CASSFTTGPETAEAFF. Looking up the rest from reference TRBV28 and TRBJ1-1 gives the full variable domain: DVKVTQSSRYLVKRTGEKVFLECVQDMDHENMFWYRQDPGLGLRLIYFSYDVKMKEKGDIPEGYSVSREKKERFSLILESASTNQTSMYLCASSFTTGPETAEAFFGQGTRLTVV.

The V gene is TRBV24-1, the J gene TRBJ1-1, with a weak D call TRBD1 (5 bases). This CDR3 comprises 14 residues. Trimming took 10 bases from V and 3 from J, leaving 17 bases between them. CDR1 and CDR2 (germline): KGHDR, SFDVKD. The CDR3 sequence is CATSDGGRHTEAFF. The CDR3 region has the DNA TGTGCCACTTCCGACGGGGGGAGGCACACTGAAGCTTTCTTT.

The rearrangement links TRBV5-1 to TRBJ2-1, with 7 bases matching TRBD1. The junction had 3 bases not matched to a gene; V was cut back by 4 bases and J by 5 bases. This CDR3 region has 13 residues. The germline V gene has CDR1 SGHRS and CDR2 YFSETQ. Here the CDR3 DNA reads TGCGCCAGCAGCCGGGACAGAAACAATGAGCAGTTCTTC. Its translation: CASSRDRNNEQFF.

This chain joins TRBV3-1 (or the pseudogene TRBV3-2) and TRBJ1-4, with D possibly TRBD1 on 6 matching bases. The CDR3 runs to 14 residues. V was shortened by 7 bases and J by 4 bases, with 13 bases between the two germline ends. Germline V CDR1 and CDR2: LGHDT, YNNKEL (reference sequence). CDR3 sequence reads: CASTRGGGNEKLFF. The CDR3 coding sequence is TGTGCCAGCACCCGAGGGGGGGGTAATGAAAAACTGTTTTTT.

The rearrangement links TRBV11-2 to TRBJ2-7, with 9 bases fitting TRBD2. The V segment lost 4 bases and the J segment 2 bases; nucleotides outside the gene matches: 9. CDR1 and CDR2 from the germline V gene are SGHAT and FQNNGV. This CDR3 region has 16 residues. The CDR3 region has the DNA TGTGCCAGCAGCTCCACGACTAGCGGAGTAACCTACGAGCAGTACTTC. Protein: CASSSTTSGVTYEQYF.

For the CDR3, the DNA is TGTGCCAGCAGTGACCGAGTCCACAGGGGAAGGGCCTACGAGCAGTACTTC. It translates to CASSDRVHRGRAYEQYF. The rearrangement uses TRBV2 and TRBJ2-7; 7 nucleotides match TRBD1. The CDR3 contains 17 residues. Losses at the gene ends were 3 bases for V and 2 bases for J; bases not matched to a gene: 13. Looked up from germline, CDR1 is SNHLY and CDR2 is FYNNEI.

The chain couples TRBV29-1 to TRBJ2-5, with 8 bases matching TRBD1. CDR3 length equals 12 residues. CDR1 and CDR2 (germline): SQVTM, ANQGSEA. J lost 5 bases, V lost 2 bases, and 1 base had no gene match. The CDR3 coding sequence is TGCAGCGTTGAAACAGGGGGTGAGACCCAGTACTTC. Protein: CSVETGGETQYF.

The chain combines TRBV3-1 (or the pseudogene TRBV3-2) with TRBJ2-1, with 8 bases that match TRBD2. Germline CDR1 and CDR2: LGHDT and YNNKEL (reference sequence). There are 15 residues in the CDR3. J lost 6 bases, V lost 4 bases, and 8 bases had no gene match. DNA for the CDR3: TGTGCCAGCAGCCCTTCGGGCGGGGGGATCAATGAGCAGTTCTTC. Translating gives CASSPSGGGINEQFF.

The V call is TRBV7-2, the J call TRBJ1-5, with 8 bases aligning to TRBD1. Germline V lookup: CDR1 SGHTA, CDR2 FQGNSA. CDR3 length equals 15 residues. V was pared by 1 base and J by 9 bases, with 8 bases of the junction left unmatched. The CDR3 coding sequence is TGTGCCAGCAGCTTAGTCGGGACAGGTATTACGCCCCAGCATTTT. This gives the protein CASSLVGTGITPQHF.

This chain joins TRBV4-3 and TRBJ1-2, with D perhaps matching TRBD1 (6 bases). CDR3 length equals 14 residues. Trimming took off 0 bases at V and 4 bases at J, with 9 bases between the two ends. Germline CDR1 and CDR2: LGHNA and YSLEER. The CDR3 bases are TGCGCCAGCAGCCAAGAACTAGGGGGCTATGGCTACACCTTC. Translation: CASSQELGGYGYTF.

The chain is built from TRBV19 and TRBJ1-5; possible D gene TRBD1, 5 bases. Germline CDR1 reads LNHDA; CDR2 reads SQIVND (reference sequence). The V and J ends lost 7 bases and 0 bases respectively, with 19 bases between them. The length of the CDR3 is 17 residues. As DNA, the CDR3 is TGTGCCAGTACCCCAACGGGAGGGGCAGCTAGCAATCAGCCCCAGCATTTT. Its translation: CASTPTGGAASNQPQHF.

The chain joins TRBV5-1 to TRBJ1-4; 10 nucleotides line up with TRBD1. V was pared by 5 bases and J by 10 bases, with 8 bases of the junction left unmatched. CDR1 is SGHRS, CDR2 YFSETQ, per germline. This CDR3 has 14 residues. Written as DNA, the CDR3 is TGCGCCAGCAGTCAGGGACAGGGGCAGGCAAAACTGTTTTTT. Translation: CASSQGQGQAKLFF.